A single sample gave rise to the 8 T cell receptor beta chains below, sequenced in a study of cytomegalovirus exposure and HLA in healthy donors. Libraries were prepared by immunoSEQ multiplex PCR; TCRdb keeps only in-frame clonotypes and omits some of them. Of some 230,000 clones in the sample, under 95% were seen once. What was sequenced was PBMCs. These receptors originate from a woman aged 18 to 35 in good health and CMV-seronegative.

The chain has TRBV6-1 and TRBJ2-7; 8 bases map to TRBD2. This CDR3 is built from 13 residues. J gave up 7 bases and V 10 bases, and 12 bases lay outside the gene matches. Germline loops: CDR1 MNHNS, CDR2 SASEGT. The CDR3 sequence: CAISSGGLQEQYF. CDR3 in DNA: TGTGCCATCTCGAGCGGGGGCCTCCAGGAGCAGTACTTC.

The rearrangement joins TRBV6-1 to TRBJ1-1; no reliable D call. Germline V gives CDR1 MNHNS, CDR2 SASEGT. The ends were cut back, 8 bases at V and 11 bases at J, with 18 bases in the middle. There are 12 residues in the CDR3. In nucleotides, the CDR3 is TGTGCCAGCCAATCACAGTTGTTATTTGCTTTCTTT. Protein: CASQSQLLFAFF.

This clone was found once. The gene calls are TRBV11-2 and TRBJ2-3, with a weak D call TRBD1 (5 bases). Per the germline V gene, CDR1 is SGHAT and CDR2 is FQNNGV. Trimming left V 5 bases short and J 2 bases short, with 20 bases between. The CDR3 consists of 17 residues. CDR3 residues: CASSQGFSRTTTDTQYF. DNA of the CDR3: TGTGCCAGCAGCCAAGGGTTTTCCAGGACAACCACAGATACGCAGTATTTT.

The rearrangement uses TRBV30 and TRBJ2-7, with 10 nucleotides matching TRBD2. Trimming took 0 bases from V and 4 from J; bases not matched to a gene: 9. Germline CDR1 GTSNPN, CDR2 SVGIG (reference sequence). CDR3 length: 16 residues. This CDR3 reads CAWSVLGLAFGYEQYF. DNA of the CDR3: TGTGCCTGGAGTGTCCTGGGACTAGCGTTCGGGTACGAGCAGTACTTC.

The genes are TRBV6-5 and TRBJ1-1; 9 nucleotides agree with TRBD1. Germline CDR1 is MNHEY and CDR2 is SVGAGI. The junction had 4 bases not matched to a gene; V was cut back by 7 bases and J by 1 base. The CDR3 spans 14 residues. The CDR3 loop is CASIQGAGNTEAFF. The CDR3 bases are TGTGCCAGCATACAGGGGGCGGGGAACACTGAAGCTTTCTTT.

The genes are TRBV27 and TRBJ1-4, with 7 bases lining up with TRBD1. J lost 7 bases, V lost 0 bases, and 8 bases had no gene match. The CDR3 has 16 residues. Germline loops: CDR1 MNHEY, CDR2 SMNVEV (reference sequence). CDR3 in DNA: TGTGCCAGCAGTTTATCTTCCGGGACAGTTCTTGAAAAACTGTTTTTT. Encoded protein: CASSLSSGTVLEKLFF. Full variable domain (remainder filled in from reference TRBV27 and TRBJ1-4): EAQVTQNPRYLITVTGKKLTVTCSQNMNHEYMSWYRQDPGLGLRQIYYSMNVEVTDKGDVPEGYKVSRKEKRNFPLILESPSPNQTSLYFCASSLSSGTVLEKLFFGSGTQLSVL.

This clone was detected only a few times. Here the CDR3 DNA reads TGTGCCAGCAGCTCCACAGGGCCCTACGAGCAGTACTTC. Protein product: CASSSTGPYEQYF. The gene calls are TRBV7-8 and TRBJ2-7; the D gene is possibly TRBD1 (6 bases). V shed 4 bases and J shed 2 bases, with 9 bases lying between them. The CDR3 has 13 residues. CDR1 and CDR2 (germline): SGHVS, FQNEAQ.

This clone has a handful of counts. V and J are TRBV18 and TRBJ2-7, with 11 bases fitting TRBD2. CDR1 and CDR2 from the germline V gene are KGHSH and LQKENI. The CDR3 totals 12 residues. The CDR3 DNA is TGTGCCAGCGGTAGCGGGAGGGACGTCCTTTGTGTC. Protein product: CASGSGRDVLCV.